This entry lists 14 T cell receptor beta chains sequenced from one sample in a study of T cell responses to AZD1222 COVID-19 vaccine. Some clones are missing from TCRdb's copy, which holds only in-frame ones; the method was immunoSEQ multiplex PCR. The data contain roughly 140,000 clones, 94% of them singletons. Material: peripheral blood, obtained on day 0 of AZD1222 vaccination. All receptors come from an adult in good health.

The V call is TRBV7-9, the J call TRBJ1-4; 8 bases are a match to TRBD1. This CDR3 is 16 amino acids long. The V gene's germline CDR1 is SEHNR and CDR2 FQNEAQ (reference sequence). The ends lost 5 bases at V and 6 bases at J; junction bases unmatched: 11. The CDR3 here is CASSPTGGQGYEKLFF. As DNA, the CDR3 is TGTGCCAGCAGCCCTACCGGTGGACAGGGATATGAAAAACTGTTTTTT.

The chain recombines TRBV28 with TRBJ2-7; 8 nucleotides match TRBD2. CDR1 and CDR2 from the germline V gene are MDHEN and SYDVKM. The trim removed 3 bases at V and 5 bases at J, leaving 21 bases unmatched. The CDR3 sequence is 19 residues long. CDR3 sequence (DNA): TGTGCCAGCAGTTTTTCCCGAACCTACTCCCGGGGGGGCCGCAACGAGCAGTACGTC. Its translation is CASSFSRTYSRGGRNEQYV.

CDR3 protein: CASRRASSNQPQHF. Here the CDR3 DNA reads TGTGCCAGCAGACGTGCGTCGAGCAATCAGCCCCAGCATTTT. V and J are TRBV28 and TRBJ1-5; D gene uncertain. CDR1 is MDHEN and CDR2 is SYDVKM in the germline V gene. The V and J ends lost 6 bases and 1 base respectively, with 10 bases between them. The CDR3 spans 14 residues.

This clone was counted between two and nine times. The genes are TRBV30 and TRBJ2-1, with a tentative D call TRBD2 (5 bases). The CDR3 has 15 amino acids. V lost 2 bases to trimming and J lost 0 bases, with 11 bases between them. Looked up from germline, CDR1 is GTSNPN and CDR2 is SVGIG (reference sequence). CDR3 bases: TGTGCCTGGAGTTCGGTAGCGACCTCCTACAATGAGCAGTTCTTC. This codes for CAWSSVATSYNEQFF.

The DNA for the CDR3 is TGCGCCAGCAGCCAAGAAAGTCGCAGCTACGAGCAGTACGTC. Residues: CASSQESRSYEQYV. This chain connects TRBV4-1 to TRBJ2-7, with unresolved D. Germline CDR1 MGHRA, CDR2 YSYEKL. The CDR3 consists of 14 residues. Deletions cut 0 bases from V and 3 bases from J, with 9 bases between.

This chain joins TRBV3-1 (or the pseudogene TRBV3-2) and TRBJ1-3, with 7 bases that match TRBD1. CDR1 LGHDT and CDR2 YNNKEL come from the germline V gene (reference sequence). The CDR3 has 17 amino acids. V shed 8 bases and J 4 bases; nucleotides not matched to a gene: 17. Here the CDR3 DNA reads TGTGCCAGCGCGGCCTTCAAGACAGGGAATTTGGGAAACACCATATATTTT. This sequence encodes CASAAFKTGNLGNTIYF.

The CDR3 protein is CASSDAGSFKIENYGYTF. The CDR3 nucleotides are TGTGCCAGCAGTGATGCAGGGTCTTTCAAAATCGAAAACTATGGCTACACCTTC. V and J are TRBV2 and TRBJ1-2; possibly TRBD1 for D (5 bases). The CDR3 contains 18 residues. V was shortened by 3 bases and J by 2 bases, with 22 bases between the two germline ends. CDR1 and CDR2 (germline): SNHLY, FYNNEI.

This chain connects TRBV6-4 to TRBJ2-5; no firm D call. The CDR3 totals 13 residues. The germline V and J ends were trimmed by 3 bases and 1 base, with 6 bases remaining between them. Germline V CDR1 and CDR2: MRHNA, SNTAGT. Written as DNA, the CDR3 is TGTGCCAGCAGTGAGAATCCCCAAGAGACCCAGTACTTC. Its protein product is CASSENPQETQYF.

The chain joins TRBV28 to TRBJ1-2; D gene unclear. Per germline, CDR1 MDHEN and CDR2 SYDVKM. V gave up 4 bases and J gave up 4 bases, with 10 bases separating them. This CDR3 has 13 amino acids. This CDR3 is CASSSREIYGYTF. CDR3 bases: TGTGCCAGCAGTTCGCGGGAAATCTATGGCTACACCTTC.

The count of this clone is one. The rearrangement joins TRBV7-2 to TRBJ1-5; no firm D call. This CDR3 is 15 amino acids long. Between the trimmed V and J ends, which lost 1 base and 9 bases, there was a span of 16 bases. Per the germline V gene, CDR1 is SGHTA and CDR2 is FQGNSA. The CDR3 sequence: CASSLDRFPAGPQHF. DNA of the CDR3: TGTGCCAGCAGCTTAGATCGCTTCCCCGCTGGGCCCCAGCATTTT.

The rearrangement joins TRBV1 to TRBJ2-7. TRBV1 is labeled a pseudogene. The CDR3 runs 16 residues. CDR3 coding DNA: TGCACCAGCAGCCAAGAAAACTGGGTGGGGAACCCTGAGCAGTACGTC. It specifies CTSSQENWVGNPEQYV.

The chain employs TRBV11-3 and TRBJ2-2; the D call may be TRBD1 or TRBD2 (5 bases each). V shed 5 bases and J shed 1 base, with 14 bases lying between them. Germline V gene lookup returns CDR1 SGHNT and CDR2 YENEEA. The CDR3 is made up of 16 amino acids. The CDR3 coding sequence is TGTGCCAGCAGCCCGGACTGGGGCCAGAACACCGGGGAGCTGTTTTTT. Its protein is CASSPDWGQNTGELFF.

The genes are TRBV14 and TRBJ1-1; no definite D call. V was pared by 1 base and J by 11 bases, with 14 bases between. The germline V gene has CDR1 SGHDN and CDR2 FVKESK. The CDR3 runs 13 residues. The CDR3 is CASSQVSSHMAFF. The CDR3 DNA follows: TGTGCCAGCAGCCAAGTCTCTTCACACATGGCTTTCTTT.

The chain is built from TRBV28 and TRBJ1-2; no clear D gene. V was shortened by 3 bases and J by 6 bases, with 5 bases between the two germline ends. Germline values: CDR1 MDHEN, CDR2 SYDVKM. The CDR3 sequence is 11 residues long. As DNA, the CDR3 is TGTGCCAGCAGTTTTGGACATGGCTACACCTTC. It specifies CASSFGHGYTF.